A selection of T cell receptor beta chains follows, all from one sample in a study of cytotoxic CD8 clonotypes in ibrutinib-treated CLL. Libraries were prepared by immunoSEQ multiplex PCR; TCRdb keeps only in-frame clonotypes and omits some of them. The sample records 250,000 to 350,000 clones, roughly 76% being singletons. This specimen consisted of PBMCs, obtained at disease progression, from a patient treated with ibrutinib. The receptors originated from a human donor with chronic lymphocytic leukemia. The CDR3 runs from the conserved cysteine through the conserved F or W. The order of the fields is D gene, clone size, J gene, V gene, CDR3 protein, CDR3 DNA. D genes are given only for firm matches. Rows may omit the clone size; those that give it use once, few, many or a size class.

>NA|NA|TRBJ2-7|TRBV21-1
CASSKKGDGGHEQYF
TGTGCCAGCAGCAAAAAAGGGGACGGGGGACACGAGCAGTACTTC
>NA|NA|TRBJ2-5|TRBV5-4
CASSLPPGGEETQYF
TGTGCCAGCAGCCTGCCTCCGGGGGGCGAAGAGACCCAGTACTTC
>NA|NA|TRBJ1-2|TRBV10-2
CASSERLQSSYGYTF
TGCGCCAGCAGTGAGAGGCTCCAGTCAAGCTATGGCTACACCTTC
>NA|NA|TRBJ1-3|TRBV13
CASSLGPYGNTIYF
TGTGCCAGCAGCTTAGGGCCCTATGGAAACACCATATATTTT
>NA|NA|TRBJ1-4|TRBV9
CASRGAGANEKLFF
TGTGCCAGCAGAGGGGCCGGGGCGAATGAAAAACTGTTTTTT
>TRBD1|NA|TRBJ1-2|TRBV5-6
CASSFFRTRDRVGYTF
TGTGCCAGCAGCTTTTTTCGCACGCGGGACAGGGTAGGCTACACCTTC
>NA|once|TRBJ1-2|TRBV4-3
CASSQDPRRETNYGYTF
TGCGCCAGCAGCCAAGACCCCCGCAGGGAGACTAACTATGGCTACACCTTC
>NA|NA|TRBJ2-1|TRBV6-5
CASSYGAREQFF
TGTGCCAGCAGTTATGGGGCGCGAGAGCAGTTCTTC
>TRBD1|NA|TRBJ1-2|TRBV4-1
CASSLIQGTSGYTF
TGCGCCAGCAGCCTTATACAGGGGACTAGCGGCTACACCTTC
>NA|NA|TRBJ2-5|TRBV7-7
CASSPRRIVGTDQETQYF
TGTGCCAGCAGCCCCCGGAGAATTGTGGGTACAGACCAAGAGACCCAGTACTTC
>NA|few|TRBJ2-3|TRBV19
CASSMGVGPTDTQYF
TGTGCCAGTAGTATGGGGGTAGGACCCACAGATACGCAGTATTTT
>NA|NA|TRBJ1-6|TRBV5-1
CASSLTLGSSYNSPLHF
TGCGCCAGCAGCTTGACCCTGGGGAGCTCCTATAATTCACCCCTCCACTTT
>NA|few|TRBJ2-5|TRBV9
CASSVGRAGTQYF
TGTGCCAGCAGCGTTGGCAGGGCCGGGACCCAGTACTTC
>NA|NA|TRBJ2-3|TRBV9
CASSVGRTDTQYF
TGTGCCAGCAGCGTAGGGCGCACAGATACGCAGTATTTT
>TRBD1|once|TRBJ2-5|TRBV5-4
CASSRRDSEFQETQYF
TGTGCCAGCAGCCGCCGGGACAGTGAGTTCCAAGAGACCCAGTACTTC